Presented here are 21 T cell receptor beta chains from one specimen sequenced in a study of post-analysis software for immune sequencing data. These receptors' targets are unknown. TCR beta libraries were prepared from cDNA with unique molecular identifiers. MiXCR, run by TCRdb on the PCR reads, gives a single entry per CDR3 protein. The sample has hundreds of thousands of distinct CDR3 sequences; 53% are singletons. General study results and limits: Elevated frequency relative to controls characterized roughly 5 TRBV segments in patients, TRBV5-6, TRBV5-1 and TRBV20-1 among them.

Sequencing was carried out using blood. These receptors all come from a girl between 5 and 17 years old with multiple sclerosis.

This sequence joins TRBV12-3 or TRBV12-4 and TRBJ2-1, with TRBD2 identical over 12 bases. This CDR3 has 17 amino acids. Germline trimming cut 3 bases from V and 5 bases from J; bases unmatched to any gene: 8. This CDR3 is CASSLPSGRALDNEQFF. CDR3 DNA: TGTGCCAGCAGTTTGCCTAGCGGGAGGGCCCTGGACAATGAGCAGTTCTTC.

The chain has TRBV9 and TRBJ2-6, with 11 nucleotides matching TRBD2. There are 20 residues in the CDR3. From germline, CDR1 is SGDLS and CDR2 YYNGEE. Trimming took 0 bases from V and 0 from J; bases not matched to a gene: 8. CDR3 loop: CASSVEPSGGLSSGANVLTF. CDR3 nucleotide sequence: TGTGCCAGCAGCGTAGAACCTAGCGGGGGGCTTAGCTCTGGGGCCAACGTCCTGACTTTC.

V gene TRBV2 combines with J gene TRBJ1-1; tentative D call: TRBD1 (5 bases). Deletions cut 6 bases from V and 2 bases from J, with 16 bases between. Looked up from germline, CDR1 is SNHLY and CDR2 is FYNNEI. The CDR3 has 15 residues. This chain's CDR3 is CASSPSGTLNTEAFF. CDR3 nucleotide sequence: TGTGCCAGCAGCCCCTCGGGGACCTTAAACACTGAAGCTTTCTTT.

This clonotype was observed once. The chain uses TRBV7-9 and TRBJ1-2, with D possibly matching TRBD1 (6 bases). The CDR3 has 14 residues. Trimming pared 6 bases from V and 8 bases from J, leaving 19 bases between. Germline V gives CDR1 SEHNR, CDR2 FQNEAQ (reference sequence). The CDR3 loop is CASSPGSAGQGYTF. CDR3 DNA: TGTGCCAGCAGTCCAGGGAGCGCTGGACAGGGCTACACCTTC.

The chain links TRBV19 to TRBJ2-1; 9 bases line up with TRBD1. In germline, CDR1 is LNHDA, CDR2 SQIVND (reference sequence). The CDR3 extends over 14 amino acids. J was trimmed by 3 bases and V by 6 bases; bases with no gene match: 3. The CDR3 reads CASRTGGNYNEQFF. As DNA, the CDR3 is TGTGCCAGTAGAACAGGGGGCAACTACAATGAGCAGTTCTTC.

This clonotype was found a few times. The chain has TRBV3-1 and TRBJ2-1; D not certain. The V gene's germline CDR1 is LGHDT and CDR2 YNNKEL (reference sequence). Deletions cut 5 bases from V and 6 bases from J, with 5 bases between. The CDR3 length is 11 residues. The CDR3 loop reads CASSNLNEQFF. The CDR3 DNA is TGTGCCAGCAGCAACCTCAATGAGCAGTTCTTC.

This clonotype has more than one count but fewer than ten. V is TRBV4-2 and J is TRBJ2-1; D is tentatively TRBD1 or TRBD2 (5 bases each). CDR3 length equals 11 residues. Germline-derived CDR1 and CDR2 are LGHNA and YNFKEQ. The V gene lost 3 bases and the J gene lost 12 bases, with 9 bases spanning the gap. The CDR3 nucleotides read TGTGCCAGCAGCCAGGGGGATGGGCAGTTCTTC. Its protein is CASSQGDGQFF.

A single count supports this clonotype. The chain recombines TRBV18 with TRBJ2-3; a possible D gene is TRBD1 (5 bases). Trimming took off 3 bases at V and 4 bases at J, with 11 bases between the two ends. The germline V gene encodes CDR1 KGHSH and CDR2 LQKENI. The CDR3 is made up of 14 amino acids. CDR3 DNA sequence: TGTGCCAGCTCACCGGACAACAGAGCAGATACGCAGTATTTT. Encoded protein: CASSPDNRADTQYF.

The chain recombines TRBV29-1 with TRBJ2-1, with D uncertain. TRBJ2-7 matches the DNA end more closely, so the J call is doubtful. The length of the CDR3 is 8 residues. CDR1 SQVTM and CDR2 ANQGSEA come from the germline V gene. Here the CDR3 reads CSTNEQYF. DNA of the CDR3: TGCAGCACCAATGAGCAGTACTTC.

The chain employs TRBV29-1 and TRBJ1-2, with D uncertain. CDR3 length equals 14 residues. Germline lookup yields CDR1 SQVTM and CDR2 ANQGSEA. Trimming left V 0 bases short and J 8 bases short, with 16 bases between. CDR3 sequence: CSVEDSAVTKGYTF. In DNA form, the CDR3 reads TGCAGCGTTGAAGATTCGGCGGTAACTAAGGGCTACACCTTC.

The chain uses TRBV15 and TRBJ2-1, with TRBD1 matching 8 bases. Trimming at V came to 5 bases and at J to 13 bases, leaving 13 bases not matched to a gene. This CDR3 has 14 residues. Looked up from germline, CDR1 is LNHNV and CDR2 is YYDKDF (reference sequence). As DNA, the CDR3 is TGTGCCACCAGCGGACAGGGTTTGAAGTCCGATCAGTTCTTC. It specifies CATSGQGLKSDQFF.

This chain links TRBV5-1 with TRBJ2-1; 11 bases fit TRBD2. The CDR3 is made up of 17 amino acids. Looked up from germline, CDR1 is SGHRS and CDR2 is YFSETQ. With 0 bases clipped from V and 0 bases from J, the junction kept 2 bases outside the gene matches. The DNA for the CDR3 is TGCGCCAGCAGCTTGGTAACTAGCGGGAGCTCCTACAATGAGCAGTTCTTC. As protein: CASSLVTSGSSYNEQFF.

The gene calls are TRBV6-4 and TRBJ2-2; 7 nucleotides agree with TRBD2. The V and J ends lost 2 bases and 4 bases, in that order; junction bases with no gene match: 7. Looked up from germline, CDR1 is MRHNA and CDR2 is SNTAGT. CDR3 length: 16 residues. The CDR3 DNA follows: TGTGCCAGCAGTGACCAAAGACTAGCAGCCACCGGGGAGCTGTTTTTT. Its protein product is CASSDQRLAATGELFF.

V and J are TRBV29-1 and TRBJ2-1; D unclear. Trimming shortened V by 7 bases and J by 1 base, and 14 bases separated the two germline ends. The CDR3 is 14 residues long. Germline V gene lookup returns CDR1 SQVTM and CDR2 ANQGSEA. The CDR3 sequence: CSAIPGPSYNEQFF. CDR3 in DNA: TGCAGCGCCATACCGGGCCCTTCCTACAATGAGCAGTTCTTC.

This rearrangement joins TRBV5-1 to TRBJ1-2; D call uncertain. Germline V gives CDR1 SGHRS, CDR2 YFSETQ. V lost 1 base and J lost 7, with 20 bases in between. The CDR3 is 16 amino acids. CDR3 region: CASSLRVSGGSSGYTF. In DNA form, the CDR3 reads TGCGCCAGCAGCTTGAGGGTATCAGGAGGATCGAGTGGCTACACCTTC.

V usage is TRBV4-1 and J usage is TRBJ2-1; 7 nucleotides line up with TRBD2. The V segment lost 0 bases and the J segment 0 bases; nucleotides outside the gene matches: 2. This CDR3 spans 16 amino acids. Looked up from germline, CDR1 is MGHRA and CDR2 is YSYEKL. CDR3 nucleotide sequence: TGCGCCAGCAGCCAAGAGTGGACTAGCTCCTACAATGAGCAGTTCTTC. Translating it yields CASSQEWTSSYNEQFF.

The genes are TRBV20-1 and TRBJ1-5; 7 nucleotides align to TRBD1. Germline loops: CDR1 DFQATT, CDR2 SNEGSKA (reference sequence). CDR3 length equals 15 residues. V dropped 3 bases and J dropped 5; count of bases not matched to a gene: 10. CDR3 residues: CSARVQGGGYQPQHF. The CDR3 DNA is TGCAGTGCTAGGGTACAGGGAGGGGGCTATCAGCCCCAGCATTTT.

V usage is TRBV9 and J usage is TRBJ2-7, with 7 bases lining up with TRBD2. Per germline, CDR1 SGDLS and CDR2 YYNGEE. V gave up 4 bases and J gave up 5 bases; unmatched junction bases: 6. The CDR3 is 13 amino acids. The CDR3 is CASSPWTSDEQYF. The DNA of the CDR3 is TGTGCCAGCAGCCCTTGGACTAGTGACGAGCAGTACTTC.

V usage is TRBV6-1 and J usage is TRBJ2-6; unclear D gene. The V gene lost 6 bases and the J gene lost 0 bases, with 9 bases spanning the gap. This CDR3 has 15 residues. Germline V gene lookup returns CDR1 MNHNS and CDR2 SASEGT. The DNA of the CDR3 is TGTGCCAGCAGGGCTCCGGGCTCTGGGGCCAACGTCCTGACTTTC. Protein: CASRAPGSGANVLTF.

This clonotype was observed a few times. The chain is built from TRBV6-1 and TRBJ2-7; a weak D match, TRBD1 (6 bases). The germline V gene encodes CDR1 MNHNS and CDR2 SASEGT. CDR3 length equals 14 residues. Trimming pared 4 bases from V and 2 bases from J, leaving 12 bases between. CDR3 sequence reads: CASSVTGTTYEQYF. CDR3 coding DNA: TGTGCCAGCAGTGTAACCGGGACAACCTACGAGCAGTACTTC.

J is TRBJ2-3 and V is TRBV12-3 or TRBV12-4, with D unclear. The CDR3 has 15 residues. Trimming took off 6 bases at V and 0 bases at J, with 13 bases between the two ends. This chain's CDR3 is CASRLRLASTDTQYF. The DNA for the CDR3 is TGTGCCAGCAGGCTCCGACTGGCTAGCACAGATACGCAGTATTTT.